A selection of T cell receptor beta chains follows, all from one sample in a study of somatic mutations in cytotoxic T cells in rheumatoid arthritis. Profiling relied on immunoSEQ multiplex PCR, and the TCRdb table lists in-frame clones only, not all of them. The sample lists about 5,600 clones, roughly 80% seen once, with approximately 4.6% in the top ten. The sample was CD8+ T cells sorted from blood. Receptor source: an adult with rheumatoid arthritis. The CDR3 runs from the conserved cysteine through the conserved F or W. D genes are given only for firm matches. Only some rows state a clone size, as once, few, many or a class for expanded clones.

TRBJ2-2,-,TRBV10-3,-,TGTGCCATCAGTGCCGGGACCGCGAACACCGGGGAGCTGTTTTTT,CAISAGTANTGELFF
TRBJ2-7,-,TRBV4-1,TRBD1,TGCGCCAGCAGCCAGGATCCAGGACAGGGAGACTACGAGCAGTACTTC,CASSQDPGQGDYEQYF
TRBJ2-7,-,TRBV6-5,-,TGTGCCAGCAGTTACGGGGGCCTTGCGTACTTC,CASSYGGLAYF
TRBJ2-7,-,TRBV18,-,TGTGCCAGCTCACCTAGAGATAGGGGGAATTCCTACGAGCAGTACTTC,CASSPRDRGNSYEQYF
TRBJ2-4,-,TRBV2,TRBD2,TGTGCCAGCAGTAGGGATGATAGCGGGATTGCCAAAAACATTCAGTACTTC,CASSRDDSGIAKNIQYF
TRBJ2-7,-,TRBV7-9,-,TGTGCCAGCAGACCCGACGACCCTGAGCGGCAGTACTTC,CASRPDDPERQYF
TRBJ2-5,-,TRBV14,-,TGTGCCAGCGCCGGGCAGGGAGGTGAGACCCAGTACTTC,CASAGQGGETQYF
TRBJ2-1,-,TRBV6-4,TRBD2,TGTGCCAGCAGTGACTCAGGTGCTAGCGGACACAATGAGCAGTTCTTC,CASSDSGASGHNEQFF
TRBJ2-7,-,TRBV5-4,-,TGTGCCAGCAGCTTGGTGGGTAGAATTCAGTTCTACGAGCAGTACTTC,CASSLVGRIQFYEQYF
TRBJ1-1,few,TRBV9,-,TGTGCCAGCAGCGGGAAACAGGGCGGCACTGAAGCTTTCTTT,CASSGKQGGTEAFF
TRBJ2-1,-,TRBV5-8,TRBD2,TGTGCCAGCAGCTTGATGGCTAGCGGGGATCGAGAGCAGTTCTTC,CASSLMASGDREQFF
TRBJ2-7,-,TRBV9,-,TGTGCCAGCAGCTCCCTAGGGGGGTTGGAAGACGAGCAGTACTTC,CASSSLGGLEDEQYF
TRBJ1-5,-,TRBV2,-,TGTGCCAGCAGTGAAAACTCGGGCCGCTTCAATCAGCCCCAGCATTTT,CASSENSGRFNQPQHF
TRBJ2-1,-,TRBV14,-,TGTGCCAGCAGCGCAGATAACAATGAGCAGTTCTTC,CASSADNNEQFF
TRBJ1-2,-,TRBV11-2,TRBD1,TGTGCCAGCAGCTCAGATTTTATCGGGGACAGGGGGAAGACGGACTATGGCTACACCTTC,CASSSDFIGDRGKTDYGYTF
TRBJ2-1,-,TRBV18,TRBD2,TGTGCCAGCTCATACGGGACTAGCAGGAACAATGAGCAGTTCTTC,CASSYGTSRNNEQFF
TRBJ2-7,-,TRBV25-1,TRBD1,TGTGCCAGCGCGGATTTTCGACAGGGTGTCTACGAGCAGTACTTC,CASADFRQGVYEQYF
TRBJ2-7,-,TRBV4-2,TRBD2,TGTGCCAGCAGCCAAGAAGGGGCGGGAGTGGTAGAAGAGCAGTACTTC,CASSQEGAGVVEEQYF
TRBJ2-1,-,TRBV7-9,-,TGTGCCAGCAGCCCGGCACCATATAATGAGCAGTTCTTC,CASSPAPYNEQFF
TRBJ2-7,-,TRBV7-6,TRBD2,TGTGCCAGCAGCATGCGGACGGGGGGGCGGGAGCAGTACTTC,CASSMRTGGREQYF
TRBJ1-1,-,TRBV6-1,-,TGTGCCAGCAGTGAACGGGGGCGAGTCACTGAAGCTTTCTTT,CASSERGRVTEAFF
TRBJ2-7,-,TRBV11-1,-,TGTGCCAGCAGCCTCCGACAGAGAGACTACTACGAGCAGTACTTC,CASSLRQRDYYEQYF
TRBJ2-5,few,TRBV21-1,-,TGTGCCGTTGACAGGGAGCCCCTCCAAGAGACCCAGTACTTC,CAVDREPLQETQYF
TRBJ1-5,once,TRBV6-1,-,TGTGCCACCTCCAGGGAGGACCATCAGCCCCAGCATTTT,CATSREDHQPQHF
TRBJ2-7,-,TRBV7-2,TRBD1,TGTGCCAGCAGCACTGAGGGGACAGGGCACTACGAGCAGTACTTC,CASSTEGTGHYEQYF